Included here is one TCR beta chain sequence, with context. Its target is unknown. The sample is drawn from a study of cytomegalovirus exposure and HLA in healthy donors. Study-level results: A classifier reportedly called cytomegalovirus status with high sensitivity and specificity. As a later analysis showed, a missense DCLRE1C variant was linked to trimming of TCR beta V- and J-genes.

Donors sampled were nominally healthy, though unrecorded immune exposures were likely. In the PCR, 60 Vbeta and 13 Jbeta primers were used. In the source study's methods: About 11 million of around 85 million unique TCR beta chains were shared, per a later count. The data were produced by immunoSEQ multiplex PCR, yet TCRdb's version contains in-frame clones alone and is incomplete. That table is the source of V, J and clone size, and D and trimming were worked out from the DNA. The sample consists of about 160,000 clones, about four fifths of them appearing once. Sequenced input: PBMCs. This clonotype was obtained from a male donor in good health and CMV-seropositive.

This chain's CDR3 is CASRRTGKNLSEQYF. The CDR3 DNA is TGTGCCAGCAGACGGACAGGGAAGAATTTGTCCGAGCAGTACTTC. V and J are TRBV7-9 and TRBJ2-7; 8 bases are shared with TRBD1. Germline CDR1 is SEHNR and CDR2 is FQNEAQ (reference sequence). This CDR3 has 15 amino acids. Trimming removed 6 bases from V and 6 bases from J; junction bases left unmatched: 13.